The TCR beta chain under discussion was sequenced for a study of T cell repertoires in cytomegalovirus infection. Study-wide results and caveats: Pooled public TCR beta family frequency picked out CMV carriers with the relevant HLA.

This clonotype was counted only a few times. Its antigen remains unknown. TCRdb passed the reads through MiXCR, listing each CDR3 protein once. Of 600,000 to 700,000 distinct CDR3 sequences listed, around a third were seen once; the top ten hold around a sixth. The CDR3 loop spans 14 amino acids. With 3 bases removed from V and 6 bases from J, the gap between germline ends came to 12 bases. The germline CDR1 and CDR2 sequences are MNHEY and SMNVEV (reference sequence). The TCR originated in a human donor in good health (CMV status not recorded). Some clones in this sample may be carry-over from other donors' samples. This rearrangement joins TRBV27 to TRBJ1-5, with no clear D. The specimen was cultured PBMCs, collected from culture after CMV antigen stimulation. CDR3 DNA sequence: TGTGCCAGCAGTTTTAAGAGGGCGAGTCAGCCCCAGCATTTT. Amino acids: CASSFKRASQPQHF.